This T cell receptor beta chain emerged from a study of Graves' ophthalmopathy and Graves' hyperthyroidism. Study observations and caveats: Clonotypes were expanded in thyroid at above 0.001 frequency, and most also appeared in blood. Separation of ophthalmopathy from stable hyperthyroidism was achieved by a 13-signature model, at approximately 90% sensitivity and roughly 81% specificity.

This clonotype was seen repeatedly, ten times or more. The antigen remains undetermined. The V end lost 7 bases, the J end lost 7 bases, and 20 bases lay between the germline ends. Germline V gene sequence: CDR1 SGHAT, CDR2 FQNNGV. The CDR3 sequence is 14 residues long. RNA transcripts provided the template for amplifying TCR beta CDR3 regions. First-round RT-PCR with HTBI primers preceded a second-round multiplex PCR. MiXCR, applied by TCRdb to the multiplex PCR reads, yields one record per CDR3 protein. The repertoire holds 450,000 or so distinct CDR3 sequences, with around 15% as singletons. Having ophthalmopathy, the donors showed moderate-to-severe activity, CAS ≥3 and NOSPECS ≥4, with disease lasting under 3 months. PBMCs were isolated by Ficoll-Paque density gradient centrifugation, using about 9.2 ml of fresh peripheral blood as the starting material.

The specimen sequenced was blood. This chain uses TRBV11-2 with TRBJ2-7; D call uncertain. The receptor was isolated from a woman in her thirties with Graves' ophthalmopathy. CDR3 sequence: CASTKRDAGEEQYF. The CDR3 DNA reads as TGTGCCAGCACCAAAAGAGACGCCGGTGAGGAGCAGTACTTC.